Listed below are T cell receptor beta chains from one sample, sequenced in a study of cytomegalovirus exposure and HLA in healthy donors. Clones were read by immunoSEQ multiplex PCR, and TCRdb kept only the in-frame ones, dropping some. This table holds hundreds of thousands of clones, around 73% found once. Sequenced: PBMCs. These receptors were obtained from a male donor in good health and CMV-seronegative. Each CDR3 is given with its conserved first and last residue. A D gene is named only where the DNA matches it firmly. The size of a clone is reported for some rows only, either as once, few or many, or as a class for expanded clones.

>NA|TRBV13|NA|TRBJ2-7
CASSLGSLKYEQYF
TGTGCCAGCAGCTTAGGAAGCCTAAAATACGAGCAGTACTTC
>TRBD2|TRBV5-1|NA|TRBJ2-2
CASSVLAGDATGELFF
TGCGCCAGCAGCGTATTAGCGGGAGACGCCACCGGGGAGCTGTTTTTT
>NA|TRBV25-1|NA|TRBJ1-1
CAILPNGGYTEAFF
TGTGCCATCCTCCCCAACGGGGGGTACACTGAAGCTTTCTTT
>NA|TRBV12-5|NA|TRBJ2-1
CASGLYNEQFF
TGTGCTAGTGGTCTTTACAATGAGCAGTTCTTC
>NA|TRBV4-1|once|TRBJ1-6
CASSPFPHF
TGCGCCAGCAGCCCCTTCCCCCACTTT
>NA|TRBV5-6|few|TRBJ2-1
CASRYSGRFEQFF
TGTGCCAGCAGGTACTCTGGGAGGTTTGAGCAGTTCTTC
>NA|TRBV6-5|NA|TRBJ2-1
CASSYTLLVDEQFF
TGTGCCAGCAGTTACACCCTACTAGTTGATGAGCAGTTCTTC
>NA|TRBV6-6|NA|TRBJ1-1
CASSYTVETEAFF
TGTGCCAGCAGTTACACAGTGGAAACTGAAGCTTTCTTT
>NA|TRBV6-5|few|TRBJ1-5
CASSQRDSPDEPQHF
TGTGCCAGCAGTCAACGCGACAGCCCCGATGAGCCCCAGCATTTT
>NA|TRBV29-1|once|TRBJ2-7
CSVTGPGESSYEQYF
TGCAGCGTGACCGGCCCAGGGGAATCCTCCTACGAGCAGTACTTC
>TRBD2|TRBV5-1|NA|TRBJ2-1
CASSSGLAGYYYNEQFF
TGCGCCAGCAGCTCGGGACTAGCGGGATATTATTACAATGAGCAGTTCTTC
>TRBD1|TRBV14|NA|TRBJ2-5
CASSWTGTHQETQYF
TGTGCCAGCAGCTGGACAGGGACGCACCAAGAGACCCAGTACTTC
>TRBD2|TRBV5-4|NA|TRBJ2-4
CASSSTGGTIQYF
TGTGCCAGCAGCTCCACCGGGGGGACCATTCAGTACTTC
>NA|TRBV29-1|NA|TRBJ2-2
CSVEGRVVAGELFF
TGCAGCGTTGAGGGCAGGGTGGTGGCCGGGGAGCTGTTTTTT
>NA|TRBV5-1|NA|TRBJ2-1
CASSLVAGSYNEQFF
TGCGCCAGCAGCCTTGTTGCGGGATCCTACAATGAGCAGTTCTTC
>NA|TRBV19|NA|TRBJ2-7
CASSIFGGNPYEQYF
TGTGCCAGTAGTATTTTTGGAGGTAACCCCTACGAGCAGTACTTC
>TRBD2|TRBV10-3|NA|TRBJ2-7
CAISEGRERDEQYF
TGTGCCATCAGTGAAGGGCGGGAGAGGGACGAGCAGTACTTC
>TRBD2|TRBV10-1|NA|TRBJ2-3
CATNPAGAGDTQYF
TGCGCCACCAATCCAGCGGGAGCAGGGGATACGCAGTATTTT
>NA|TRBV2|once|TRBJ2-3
CARAGRETDTQYF
TGTGCGAGGGCGGGGCGGGAAACAGATACGCAGTATTTT
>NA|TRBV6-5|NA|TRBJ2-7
CASTPGDSNYEQYF
TGTGCCAGCACCCCGGGGGACAGCAACTACGAGCAGTACTTC
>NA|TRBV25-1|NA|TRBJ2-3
CASAFADTQYF
TGTGCCAGCGCCTTCGCGGATACGCAGTATTTT
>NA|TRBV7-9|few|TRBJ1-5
CASSLEGTGQPQHF
TGTGCCAGCAGCTTGGAGGGAACGGGTCAGCCCCAGCATTTT
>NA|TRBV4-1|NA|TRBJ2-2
CASSDLAKRTGELFF
TGCGCCAGCAGCGACCTAGCGAAACGCACCGGGGAGCTGTTTTTT
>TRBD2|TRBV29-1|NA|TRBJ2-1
CSVSGTSSAEQFF
TGCAGCGTGAGTGGGACTAGTTCGGCTGAGCAGTTCTTC
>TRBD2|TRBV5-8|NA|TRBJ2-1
CASSWGTSGRMDIEQFF
TGTGCCAGCAGCTGGGGGACTAGCGGGAGAATGGATATAGAGCAGTTCTTC
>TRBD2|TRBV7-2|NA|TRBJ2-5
CASSLVGLAGETQYF
TGTGCCAGCAGCTTAGTAGGACTAGCCGGCGAGACCCAGTACTTC
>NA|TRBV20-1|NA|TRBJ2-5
CSARDPRVKYF
TGCAGTGCTAGAGATCCCAGGGTTAAGTACTTC
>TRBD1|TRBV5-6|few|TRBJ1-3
CASSSDRGVTIYF
TGTGCCAGCAGCTCCGACAGGGGGGTCACCATATATTTT
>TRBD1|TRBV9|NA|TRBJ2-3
CASSVEGTGAGDTQYF
TGTGCCAGCAGCGTAGAAGGGACAGGGGCGGGAGATACGCAGTATTTT
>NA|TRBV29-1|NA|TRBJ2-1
CSVALWPQNGQFF
TGCAGCGTTGCACTCTGGCCACAGAACGGCCAGTTCTTC
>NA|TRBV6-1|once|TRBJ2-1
CASSGVEQFF
TGTGCCAGCAGTGGCGTTGAGCAGTTCTTC
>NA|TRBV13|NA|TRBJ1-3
CASSLGPPTRDSGNTIYF
TGTGCCAGCAGCTTAGGCCCTCCGACGAGGGACTCTGGAAACACCATATATTTT
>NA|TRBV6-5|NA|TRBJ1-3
CASSYSAGNTIYF
TGTGCCAGCAGTTACTCTGCGGGAAACACCATATATTTT
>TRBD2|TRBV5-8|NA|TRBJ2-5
CASSWGLALQETQYF
TGTGCCAGCAGCTGGGGACTAGCCCTCCAAGAGACCCAGTACTTC
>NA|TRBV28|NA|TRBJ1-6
CASFGRGNSPLHF
TGTGCCAGCTTTGGGCGGGGTAATTCACCCCTCCACTTT
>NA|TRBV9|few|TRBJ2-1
CASSAQMGGLNEQFF
TGTGCCAGCAGCGCGCAGATGGGGGGTCTCAATGAGCAGTTCTTC
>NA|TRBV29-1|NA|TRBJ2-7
CSVSGTPSLYEQYF
TGCAGCGTTTCCGGGACACCGAGCCTTTACGAGCAGTACTTC
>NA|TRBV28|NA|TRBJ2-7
CASSFSGHRSYEQYF
TGTGCCAGCAGTTTCTCGGGACACCGCTCCTACGAGCAGTACTTC
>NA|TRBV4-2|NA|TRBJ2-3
CASSQADWGGPSTDTQYF
TGTGCCAGCAGCCAGGCCGATTGGGGGGGGCCTAGCACAGATACGCAGTATTTT
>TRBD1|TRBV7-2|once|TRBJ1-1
CASSLRGQNTEAFF
TGTGCCAGCAGCCTCAGGGGGCAAAACACTGAAGCTTTCTTT
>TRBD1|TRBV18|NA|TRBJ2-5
CASSPPGGTGETQYF
TGTGCCAGCTCACCACCAGGCGGGACAGGAGAGACCCAGTACTTC
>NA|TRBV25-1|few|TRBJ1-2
CASRDGGDNYGYTF
TGTGCCAGCAGAGACGGTGGAGATAACTATGGCTACACCTTC
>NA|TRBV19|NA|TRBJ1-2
CASSITGGDYGYTF
TGTGCCAGTAGTATTACAGGTGGGGATTATGGCTACACCTTC
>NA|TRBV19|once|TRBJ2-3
CASSPGQVFTDTQYF
TGTGCCAGTAGTCCCGGACAAGTCTTCACAGATACGCAGTATTTT
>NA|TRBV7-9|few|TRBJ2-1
CASSLEQGSYNEQFF
TGTGCCAGCAGCTTAGAGCAGGGCTCCTACAATGAGCAGTTCTTC
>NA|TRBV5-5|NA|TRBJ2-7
CASSLVRGFIYEQYF
TGTGCCAGCAGCTTGGTGCGGGGTTTCATCTACGAGCAGTACTTC
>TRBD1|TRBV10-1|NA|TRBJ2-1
CASSESRDRARGVQFF
TGCGCCAGCAGTGAGTCCCGGGACAGGGCCCGAGGGGTGCAGTTCTTC